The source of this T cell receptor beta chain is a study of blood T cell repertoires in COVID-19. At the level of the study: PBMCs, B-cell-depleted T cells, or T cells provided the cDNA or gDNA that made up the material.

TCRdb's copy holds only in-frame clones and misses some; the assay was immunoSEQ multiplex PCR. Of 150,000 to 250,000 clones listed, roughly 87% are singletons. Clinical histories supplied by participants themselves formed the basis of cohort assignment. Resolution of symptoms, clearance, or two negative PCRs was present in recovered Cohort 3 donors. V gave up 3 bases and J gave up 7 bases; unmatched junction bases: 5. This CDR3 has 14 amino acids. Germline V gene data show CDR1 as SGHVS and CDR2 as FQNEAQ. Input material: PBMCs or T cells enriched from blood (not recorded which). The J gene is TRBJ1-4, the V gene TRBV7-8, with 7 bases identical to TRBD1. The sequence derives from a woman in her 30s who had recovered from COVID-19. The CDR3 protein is CASSLDRLGEKLFF. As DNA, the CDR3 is TGTGCCAGCAGCTTGGACAGGTTGGGTGAAAAACTGTTTTTT.